A single sample is the source of the 5 T cell receptor beta chains below, sequenced in a study of blood T cell repertoires in COVID-19. Clones were sequenced by immunoSEQ multiplex PCR, and TCRdb holds only the in-frame ones, with some missing. The table has some 74,000 clones, about 91% seen once. The specimen was peripheral blood. All receptors come from a woman at least 80 years old with acute or convalescent COVID-19.

CDR3 in amino acids: CASRRQGENQPQHF. The CDR3 DNA reads TGTGCCAGCAGACGACAGGGGGAGAATCAGCCCCAGCATTTT. The chain uses TRBV6-5 and TRBJ1-5; 9 nucleotides match TRBD1. With V trimmed by 6 bases and J by 4 bases, 4 bases remained unmatched. This CDR3 comprises 14 residues. CDR1 is MNHEY and CDR2 is SVGAGI in the germline V gene.

This sequence joins TRBV3-1 (or the pseudogene TRBV3-2) and TRBJ1-5; D is possibly TRBD1 (5 bases). Germline-derived CDR1 and CDR2 are LGHDT and YNNKEL (reference sequence). The length of the CDR3 is 18 residues. The V end lost 2 bases, the J end lost 3 bases, and 20 bases lay between the germline ends. DNA for the CDR3: TGTGCCAGCAGCCAAAGGACCCGACAGCCCCCAAACAATCAGCCCCAGCATTTT. It specifies CASSQRTRQPPNNQPQHF.

The chain carries TRBV28 and TRBJ1-2, with D possibly matching TRBD1 (5 bases). This CDR3 comprises 13 residues. The V gene lost 6 bases and the J gene lost 6 bases, with 14 bases spanning the gap. Germline lookup yields CDR1 MDHEN and CDR2 SYDVKM. Written as DNA, the CDR3 is TGTGCCAGCAGGAAGGGAGGGGAGAATGGCTACACCTTC. It is translated as CASRKGGENGYTF.

The CDR3 protein is CASSYLRGATNEKLFF. The CDR3 DNA follows: TGTGCCAGTAGCTACCTACGGGGGGCAACTAATGAAAAACTGTTTTTT. The chain joins TRBV19 to TRBJ1-4; TRBD1 is a possible D gene (5 bases). Germline V lookup: CDR1 LNHDA, CDR2 SQIVND (reference sequence). Trimming took off 6 bases at V and 0 bases at J, with 14 bases between the two ends. The CDR3 has 16 amino acids. Full variable domain (remainder filled in from reference TRBV19 and TRBJ1-4): DGGITQSPKYLFRKEGQNVTLSCEQNLNHDAMYWYRQDPGQGLRLIYYSQIVNDFQKGDIAEGYSVSREKKESFPLTVTSAQKNPTAFYLCASSYLRGATNEKLFFGSGTQLSVL.

The chain combines TRBV3-1 (or the pseudogene TRBV3-2) with TRBJ1-1; the match to TRBD1 covers 7 bases. Germline assignment: CDR1 LGHDT and CDR2 YNNKEL (reference sequence). Losses at the gene ends were 2 bases for V and 4 bases for J; bases not matched to a gene: 10. This CDR3 is built from 16 residues. CDR3 in amino acids: CASSQQSLGGLTEAFF. CDR3 nucleotide sequence: TGTGCCAGCAGCCAACAGTCTCTAGGGGGCCTCACTGAAGCTTTCTTT.